The next 10 T cell receptor beta chains were all read from a single sample in a study of Graves' ophthalmopathy and Graves' hyperthyroidism. Using RNA transcripts, the TCR beta CDR3 regions were amplified. Investigators did first-round RT-PCR with HTBI primers, then second-round multiplex PCR. MiXCR, applied by TCRdb to the multiplex PCR reads, yields one record per CDR3 protein. This sample carries 600,000 to 650,000 distinct CDR3 sequences, about 20% of them seen once, and the ten largest clones take about 6.6%. The sample comprised peripheral blood. The receptors were gathered from a woman younger than 35 with stable Graves' hyperthyroidism. Some clones in this sample may be carry-over from other donors' samples.

This clonotype came up a few times. This chain connects TRBV19 to TRBJ2-7, with 9 bases that match TRBD2. Germline V gene data show CDR1 as LNHDA and CDR2 as SQIVND (reference sequence). The ends lost 3 bases at V and 5 bases at J; junction bases unmatched: 8. The CDR3 covers 15 residues. CDR3 in DNA: TGTGCCAGTAGTATGAGCGGGGGGACTTCAAACGAGCAGTACTTC. Translating it yields CASSMSGGTSNEQYF.

The table lists this clonotype with many counts. The V and J genes are TRBV6-1 and TRBJ1-1; a possible D gene is TRBD1 (6 bases). Trimming removed 5 bases at V and 2 bases at J, with 15 bases between. The V gene's germline CDR1 is MNHNS and CDR2 SASEGT. The CDR3 spans 15 residues. This CDR3 reads CASSPGTNLNTEAFF. The DNA for the CDR3 is TGTGCCAGCAGTCCCGGGACAAATCTAAACACTGAAGCTTTCTTT.

There are many counts of this clonotype. One end of the junction varies from germline; a read error may be responsible. The V gene is TRBV12-3 or TRBV12-4, the J gene TRBJ2-7, with D perhaps being TRBD1 or TRBD2 (5 bases each). The CDR3 covers 13 residues. The CDR3 bases are TGCGCCAGCAGCTTAGGGACCGGGTACGAGCAGTACTTC. Protein sequence: CASSLGTGYEQYF.

This clonotype was seen many times. V and J are TRBV7-2 and TRBJ1-1; D call uncertain. There are 12 residues in the CDR3. The V end lost 5 bases, the J end lost 1 base, and 5 bases lay between the germline ends. CDR1 is SGHTA, CDR2 FQGNSA, per germline. CDR3 nucleotides: TGTGCCAGCAGCCACGGGAACACTGAAGCTTTCTTT. Its translation: CASSHGNTEAFF.

This chain links TRBV6-5 with TRBJ1-6; D remains unclear. V shed 2 bases and J shed 6 bases, with 11 bases lying between them. The CDR3 is 15 residues long. The germline CDR1 and CDR2 sequences are MNHEY and SVGAGI. The chain's CDR3 is CASSYLAGSNSPLHF. The DNA of the CDR3 is TGTGCCAGCAGTTACCTGGCAGGCTCTAATTCACCCCTCCACTTT.

This clonotype was counted ten times or more. The chain carries TRBV6-1 and TRBJ1-1; 8 bases agree with TRBD1. The CDR3 length is 16 residues. V gave up 6 bases and J gave up 1 base; unmatched junction bases: 10. CDR1 is MNHNS and CDR2 is SASEGT in the germline V gene. The CDR3 region is CASSSDRGNGNTEAFF. CDR3 in DNA: TGTGCCAGCAGCTCAGACAGGGGAAACGGGAACACTGAAGCTTTCTTT.

This clonotype was detected only a few times. V usage is TRBV19 and J usage is TRBJ1-5; D unclear. Germline values: CDR1 LNHDA, CDR2 SQIVND (reference sequence). V shed 5 bases and J shed 3 bases, with 11 bases lying between them. The CDR3 has 14 amino acids. Here the CDR3 reads CASSDSPFNQPQHF. CDR3 coding DNA: TGTGCCAGTAGTGATAGTCCCTTCAATCAGCCCCAGCATTTT. Complete variable domain (other parts from reference TRBV19 and TRBJ1-5): DGGITQSPKYLFRKEGQNVTLSCEQNLNHDAMYWYRQDPGQGLRLIYYSQIVNDFQKGDIAEGYSVSREKKESFPLTVTSAQKNPTAFYLCASSDSPFNQPQHFGDGTRLSIL.

The rearrangement joins TRBV20-1 to TRBJ1-2, with D unclear. The CDR3 spans 11 residues. Per germline, CDR1 DFQATT and CDR2 SNEGSKA (reference sequence). Trimming took 5 bases from V and 4 from J, leaving 8 bases between them. CDR3 bases: TGCAGTGCTTTGGCCTCCTATGGCTACACCTTC. Protein product: CSALASYGYTF.

The V call is TRBV5-4, the J call TRBJ2-5; maybe TRBD2 (7 bases). Germline values: CDR1 SGHNT, CDR2 YYREEE (reference sequence). The CDR3 covers 15 residues. Trimming pared 2 bases from V and 2 bases from J, leaving 13 bases between. CDR3 sequence (DNA): TGTGCCAGCAGCTTTGGGGGGGGCCCTCAAGAGACCCAGTACTTC. Amino acid sequence: CASSFGGGPQETQYF.

This clonotype showed up many times. This chain joins TRBV4-2 and TRBJ2-7, with a possible D match to TRBD2 (6 bases). V was shortened by 1 base and J by 1 base, with 11 bases between the two germline ends. The CDR3 consists of 15 residues. Germline V CDR1 and CDR2: LGHNA, YNFKEQ. The CDR3 nucleotides are TGTGCCAGCAGCCAAGGGGCGGGATCTTCCTACGAGCAGTACTTC. Residues: CASSQGAGSSYEQYF.